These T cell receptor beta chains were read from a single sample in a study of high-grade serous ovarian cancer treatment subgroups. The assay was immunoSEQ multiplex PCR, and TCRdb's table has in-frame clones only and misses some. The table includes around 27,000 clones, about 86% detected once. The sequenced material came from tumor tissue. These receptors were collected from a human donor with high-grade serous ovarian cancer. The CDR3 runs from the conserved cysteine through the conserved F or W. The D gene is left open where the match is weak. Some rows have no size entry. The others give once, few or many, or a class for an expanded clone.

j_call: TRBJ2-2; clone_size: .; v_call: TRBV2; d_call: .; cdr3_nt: TGTGCCAGCAGCGGGAGCGGGCCAGGCACCGGGGAGCTGTTTTTT; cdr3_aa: CASSGSGPGTGELFF
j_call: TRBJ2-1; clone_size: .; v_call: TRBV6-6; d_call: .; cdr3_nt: TGTGCCAGCAGTTACGTTGATGAGCAGTTCTTC; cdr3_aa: CASSYVDEQFF
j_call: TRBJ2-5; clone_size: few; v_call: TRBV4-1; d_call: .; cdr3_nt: TGCGCCAGCAGCCGGTCCCCAGGCTCAGCGGAGACCCAGTACTTC; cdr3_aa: CASSRSPGSAETQYF
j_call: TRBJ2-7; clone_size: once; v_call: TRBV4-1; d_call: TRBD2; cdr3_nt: TGCGCCAGCAGCCAATCCTCACAAGGACTAGCGGGAGGATACGAGCAGTACTTC; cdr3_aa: CASSQSSQGLAGGYEQYF
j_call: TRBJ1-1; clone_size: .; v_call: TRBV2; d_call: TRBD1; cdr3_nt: TGTGCCAGCAGTAAAGAAACAGGGGGCCGGACTGAAGCTTTCTTT; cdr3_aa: CASSKETGGRTEAFF
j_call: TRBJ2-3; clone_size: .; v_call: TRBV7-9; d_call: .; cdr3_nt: TGTGCCAGCAGCTTATTAGGTGGGGGCACAGATACGCAGTATTTT; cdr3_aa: CASSLLGGGTDTQYF
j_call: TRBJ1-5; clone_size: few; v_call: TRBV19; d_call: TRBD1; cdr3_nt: TGTGCCAGTAGTGGCGGGACAGGGGGGCATTTT; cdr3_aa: CASSGGTGGHF
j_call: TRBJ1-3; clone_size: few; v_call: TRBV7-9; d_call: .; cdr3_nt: TGTGCCAGCAGCCCACTGGACTCGAGCTCTGGAAACACCATATATTTT; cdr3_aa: CASSPLDSSSGNTIYF
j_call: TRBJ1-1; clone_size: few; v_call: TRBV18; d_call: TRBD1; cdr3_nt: TGTGCCAGCTCACCACAGGACAGGGGAAACACTGAAGCTTTCTTT; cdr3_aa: CASSPQDRGNTEAFF
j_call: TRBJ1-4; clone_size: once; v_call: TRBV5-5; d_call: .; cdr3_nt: TGTGCCAGCAGCCCCCAGGACAGTGCTGAAAAACTGTTTTTT; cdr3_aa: CASSPQDSAEKLFF
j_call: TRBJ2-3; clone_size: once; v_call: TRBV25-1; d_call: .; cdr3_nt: TGTGCCAGCAGTGGGGGGGTCCCCTTCACAGATACGCAGTATTTT; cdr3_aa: CASSGGVPFTDTQYF
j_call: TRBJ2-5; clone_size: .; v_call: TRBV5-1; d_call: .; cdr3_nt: TGCGCCAGCAGCCTCCCGGAAGAGACCCAGTACTTC; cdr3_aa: CASSLPEETQYF
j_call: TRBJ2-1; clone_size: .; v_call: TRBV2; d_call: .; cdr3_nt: TGTGCCAGCCGAACTAGCTCCTACAATGAGCAGTTCTTC; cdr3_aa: CASRTSSYNEQFF
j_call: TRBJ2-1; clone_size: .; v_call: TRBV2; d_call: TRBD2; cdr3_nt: TGTGCCAGCGGGACTAGCGCCTTTAGCTCCTACAATGAGCAGTTCTTC; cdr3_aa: CASGTSAFSSYNEQFF
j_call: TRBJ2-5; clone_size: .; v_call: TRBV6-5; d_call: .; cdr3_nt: TGTGCCAGCAGTTACGAGACAGCTATAGAGACCCAGTACTTC; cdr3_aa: CASSYETAIETQYF
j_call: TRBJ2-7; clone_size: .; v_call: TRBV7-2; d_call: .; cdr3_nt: TGTGCCAGCAGCCTAAAACCAATGACCGGCGCCTACGAGCAGTACTTC; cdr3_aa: CASSLKPMTGAYEQYF
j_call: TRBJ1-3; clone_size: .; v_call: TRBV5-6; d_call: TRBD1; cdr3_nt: TGTGCCAGCAGCTCCGGGACAGGTTCTCTCGCGAGTGGAAACACCATATATTTT; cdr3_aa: CASSSGTGSLASGNTIYF
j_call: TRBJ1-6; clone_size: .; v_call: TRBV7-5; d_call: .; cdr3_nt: TGTGCCAGAAGCTTAGATGCGGAGAGCTCCTATAATTCACCCCTCCACTTT; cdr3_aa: CARSLDAESSYNSPLHF
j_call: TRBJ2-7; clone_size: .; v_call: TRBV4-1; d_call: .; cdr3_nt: TGCGCCAGCAGCCACAAAGTCCGGGAAGCCCAATACGAGCAGTACTTC; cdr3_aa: CASSHKVREAQYEQYF
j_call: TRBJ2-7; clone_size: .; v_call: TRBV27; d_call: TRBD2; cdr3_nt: TGTGCCAGCAGTTTCGGACTAGCGGGAAGCGAGCAGTACTTC; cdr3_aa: CASSFGLAGSEQYF
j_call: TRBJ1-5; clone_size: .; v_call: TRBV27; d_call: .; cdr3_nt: TGTGCCAGCAGTTTAAAGGCGTGGGAGGGCTTGAATTTT; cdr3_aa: CASSLKAWEGLNF
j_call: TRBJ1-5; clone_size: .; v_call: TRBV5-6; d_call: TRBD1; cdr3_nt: TGTGCCAGCAGCCGGACAGGGAACCAGCCCCAGCATTTT; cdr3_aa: CASSRTGNQPQHF
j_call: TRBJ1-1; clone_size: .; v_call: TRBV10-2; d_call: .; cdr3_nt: TGCGCCAGCAGTGATCGGGGCACTGAAGCTTTCTTT; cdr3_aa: CASSDRGTEAFF
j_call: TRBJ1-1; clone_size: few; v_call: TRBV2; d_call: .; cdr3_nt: TGTGCCAGCAGCGGCAGGCGGTTGAACACTGAAGCTTTCTTT; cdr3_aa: CASSGRRLNTEAFF
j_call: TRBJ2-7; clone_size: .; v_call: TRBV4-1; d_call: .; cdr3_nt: TGCGCCAGCAGCCAAGGGTATAGCAGCCACGAGCAGTACTTC; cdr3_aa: CASSQGYSSHEQYF
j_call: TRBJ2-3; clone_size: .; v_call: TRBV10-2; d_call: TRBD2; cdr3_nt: TGCGCCAGCAGCAACGGACTAGCCACAGATACGCAGTATTTT; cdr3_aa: CASSNGLATDTQYF
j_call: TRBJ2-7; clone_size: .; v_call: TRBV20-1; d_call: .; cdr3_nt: TGCAGTGCCCGGAGCTCCTACGAGCAGTACTTC; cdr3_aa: CSARSSYEQYF
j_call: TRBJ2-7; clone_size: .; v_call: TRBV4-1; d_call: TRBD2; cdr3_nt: TGCGCCAGCAGCCAACTTACTAGCGGGAGGTACGAGCAGTACTTC; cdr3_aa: CASSQLTSGRYEQYF
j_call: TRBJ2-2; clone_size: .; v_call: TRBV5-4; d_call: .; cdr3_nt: TGTGCCAGCAGCTCCTGGGGGTCGGGAGATCCCGCGAACACCGGGGAGCTGTTTTTT; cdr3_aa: CASSSWGSGDPANTGELFF
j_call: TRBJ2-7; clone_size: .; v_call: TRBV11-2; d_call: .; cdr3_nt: TGTGCCAGCAGCCTGGACGTTTCCTACGAGCAGTACTTC; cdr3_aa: CASSLDVSYEQYF
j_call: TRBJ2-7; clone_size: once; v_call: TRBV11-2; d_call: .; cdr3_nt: TGTGCCAGCAGCTTACAAGGGGGATCGAGCTCCTACGAGCAGTACTTC; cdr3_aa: CASSLQGGSSSYEQYF
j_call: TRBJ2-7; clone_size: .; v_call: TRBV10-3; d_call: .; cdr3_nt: TGTGCCATCAGCCCAGGAACTGAGCAGTACTTC; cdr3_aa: CAISPGTEQYF
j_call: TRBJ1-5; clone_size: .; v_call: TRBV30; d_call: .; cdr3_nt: TGTGCCTGGAGTGTAATGGGGGGTGAACAGCCCCAGCATTTT; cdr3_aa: CAWSVMGGEQPQHF
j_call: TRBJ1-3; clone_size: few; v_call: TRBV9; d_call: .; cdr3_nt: TGTGCCAGCAGCCCGGAAATGCTTCGGGGAAACACCATATATTTT; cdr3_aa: CASSPEMLRGNTIYF
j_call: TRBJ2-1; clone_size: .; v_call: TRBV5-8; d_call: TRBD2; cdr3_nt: TGTGCCAGCAGCTCCGGGACTAGCGTCTACAATGAGCAGTTCTTC; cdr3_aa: CASSSGTSVYNEQFF
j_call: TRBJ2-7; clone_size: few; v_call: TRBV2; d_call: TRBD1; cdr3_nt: TGTGCCAGCACCGGACAGGGAGCTGAAGAGCAGTACTTC; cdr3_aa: CASTGQGAEEQYF
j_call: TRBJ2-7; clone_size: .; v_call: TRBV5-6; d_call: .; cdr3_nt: TGTGCCAGCAGCTTGGCGCGGCGCGAGCAGTACTTC; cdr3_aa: CASSLARREQYF
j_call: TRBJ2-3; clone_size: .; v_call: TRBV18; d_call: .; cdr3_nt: TGTGCCAGCTCATCTAGGGAATATACGCAGTATTTT; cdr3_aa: CASSSREYTQYF